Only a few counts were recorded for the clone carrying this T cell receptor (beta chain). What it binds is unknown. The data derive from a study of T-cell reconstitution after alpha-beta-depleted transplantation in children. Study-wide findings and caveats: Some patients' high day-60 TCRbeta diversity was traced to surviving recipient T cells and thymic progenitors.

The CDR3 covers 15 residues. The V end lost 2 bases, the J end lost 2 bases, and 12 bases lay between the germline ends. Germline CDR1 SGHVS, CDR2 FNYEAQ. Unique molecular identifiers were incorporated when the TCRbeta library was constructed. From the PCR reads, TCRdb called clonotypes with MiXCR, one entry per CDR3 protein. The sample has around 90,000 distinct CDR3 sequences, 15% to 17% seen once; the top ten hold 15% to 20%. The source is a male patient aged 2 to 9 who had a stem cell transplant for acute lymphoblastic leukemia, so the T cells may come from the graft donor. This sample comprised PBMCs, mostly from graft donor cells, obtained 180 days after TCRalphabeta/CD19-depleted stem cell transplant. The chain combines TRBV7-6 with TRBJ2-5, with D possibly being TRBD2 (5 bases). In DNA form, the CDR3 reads TGTGCCAGCAGCTTACCGGGAAGCGAACAAGAGACCCAGTACTTC. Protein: CASSLPGSEQETQYF.